What follows are 14 T cell receptor beta chains derived from one specimen sequenced in a study of regulatory T cells in long-lasting Graves disease. Building of the TCR beta libraries involved iRepertoire HTBI primers and Arm-PCR of CDR3 regions. TCRdb used MiXCR to reprocess the multiplex PCR reads, holding one entry per CDR3 protein. The profile shows some 490,000 distinct CDR3 sequences, 12% of them singletons. The time point is: newly diagnosed GD, antithyroid drugs for less than 3 months. Making the TCR library involved RNA that had been extracted from PBMCs. The data were also submitted as part of a second study, on T cells in Graves' hyperthyroidism and ophthalmopathy.

Specimen: peripheral blood mononuclear cells (PBMCs), collected at new diagnosis, from a patient treated with antithyroid drugs. The receptors shown here come from a woman under 40 with Graves disease.

Ten or more counts support this clonotype. V usage is TRBV27 and J usage is TRBJ1-1, with D unresolved. Trimming shortened V by 5 bases and J by 6 bases, and 16 bases separated the two germline ends. This CDR3 contains 14 residues. In germline, CDR1 is MNHEY, CDR2 SMNVEV (reference sequence). This CDR3 reads CASSRTSPWAEAFF. The CDR3 coding sequence is TGTGCCAGCAGTAGGACCTCTCCGTGGGCTGAAGCTTTCTTT.

This clonotype has ten or more counts. V usage is TRBV19 and J usage is TRBJ1-5, with a possible D match to TRBD1 (5 bases). CDR3 length equals 15 residues. V was shortened by 7 bases and J by 6 bases, with 19 bases between the two germline ends. Germline CDR1 is LNHDA and CDR2 is SQIVND (reference sequence). CDR3: CASNPEARVGQPQHF. CDR3 DNA sequence: TGTGCCAGTAATCCTGAGGCCAGGGTCGGTCAGCCCCAGCATTTT.

This clonotype has just a few counts. The chain joins TRBV15 to TRBJ2-1, with a possible D match to TRBD1 (6 bases). The V gene lost 0 bases and the J gene lost 8 bases, with 11 bases spanning the gap. The germline gives CDR1 LNHNV, CDR2 YYDKDF (reference sequence). This CDR3 spans 14 amino acids. In DNA form, the CDR3 reads TGTGCCACCAGCAGAGATCCCAGGGGCTATGAGCAGTTCTTC. This sequence encodes CATSRDPRGYEQFF.

About this clonotype: The junction differs from germline at one of its ends, possibly a read error. V gene TRBV27 combines with J gene TRBJ2-2; TRBD2 is a possible D gene (5 bases). Germline CDR1 reads MNHEY; CDR2 reads SMNVEV (reference sequence). This CDR3 is 14 amino acids long. This CDR3 is CASSEHGVTGEPFF. The DNA of the CDR3 is TGTGCCAGCAGTGAACACGGGGTAACCGGGGAGCCGTTTTTT.

V usage is TRBV9 and J usage is TRBJ2-1, with 10 bases that match TRBD2. J lost 12 bases, V lost 4 bases, and 13 bases had no gene match. Per the germline V gene, CDR1 is SGDLS and CDR2 is YYNGEE. This CDR3 comprises 15 residues. The chain's CDR3 is CASSHASGRSLGQFF. CDR3 sequence (DNA): TGTGCCAGCAGCCACGCTAGCGGGAGAAGTCTTGGGCAGTTCTTC.

The chain is built from TRBV18 and TRBJ2-7; D is possibly TRBD1 (6 bases). CDR3 length equals 15 residues. V was trimmed by 3 bases and J by 2 bases, leaving 14 bases between them. CDR1 is KGHSH, CDR2 LQKENI, per germline. The CDR3 DNA is TGTGCCAGCTCACCCAAAACAGGGAAAACCTACGAGCAGTACTTC. As protein: CASSPKTGKTYEQYF.

This clonotype was seen many times. The chain is built from TRBV2 and TRBJ1-2, with D possibly matching TRBD1 (5 bases). The CDR3 totals 9 residues. Germline V lookup: CDR1 SNHLY, CDR2 FYNNEI. Trimming pared 10 bases from V and 7 bases from J, leaving 7 bases between. CDR3 region: CANQGGYTF. The CDR3 region has the DNA TGTGCCAACCAGGGTGGCTACACCTTC.

This clonotype turned up a few times. A much bigger clone sits one base away, suggesting this may be a read error. The gene calls are TRBV20-1 and TRBJ2-3; 12 bases line up with TRBD2. The CDR3 length is 16 residues. Germline CDR1 is DFQATT and CDR2 is SNEGSKA (reference sequence). The CDR3 loop reads CSARGTSGKNTDTHYF. The CDR3 bases are TGCAGTGCTAGAGGGACTAGCGGGAAGAACACAGATACGCATTATTTT.

There are many counts of this clonotype. The chain joins TRBV2 to TRBJ2-1; TRBD2 matches at 12 bases. With V trimmed by 2 bases and J by 1 base, 9 bases remained unmatched. This CDR3 has 19 residues. Germline CDR1 is SNHLY and CDR2 is FYNNEI. CDR3 coding DNA: TGTGCCAGCAGTGAACCCCCAGGGACTAGCGGGCTTTCCTACAATGAGCAGTTCTTC. Its translation: CASSEPPGTSGLSYNEQFF. The whole variable domain, filled in from reference TRBV2 and TRBJ2-1, reads EPEVTQTPSHQVTQMGQEVILRCVPISNHLYFYWYRQILGQKVEFLVSFYNNEISEKSEIFDDQFSVERPDGSNFTLKIRSTKLEDSAMYFCASSEPPGTSGLSYNEQFFGPGTRLTVL.

This clonotype was seen at least ten times. The CDR3 region is CASSFQAGTTDTQYF. The CDR3 DNA reads TGTGCCAGCAGTTTCCAGGCGGGGACCACAGATACGCAGTATTTT. V gene TRBV6-5 combines with J gene TRBJ2-3, with D perhaps matching TRBD2 (6 bases). CDR3 length: 15 amino acids. The V end was cut by 4 bases, the J end by 2 bases, with 13 bases between. Germline values: CDR1 MNHEY, CDR2 SVGAGI.

V usage is TRBV19 and J usage is TRBJ2-1; no clear D. The CDR3 totals 13 residues. CDR1 and CDR2 from the germline V gene are LNHDA and SQIVND (reference sequence). V dropped 4 bases and J dropped 2 bases, with 6 bases sitting between them. CDR3 sequence (DNA): TGTGCCAGTAGTAGCTTTGCCTACAATGAGCAGTTCTTC. Translation gives CASSSFAYNEQFF.

There are many counts of this clonotype. The chain joins TRBV24-1 to TRBJ2-1; TRBD2 matches at 12 bases. The ends lost 3 bases at V and 9 bases at J; junction bases unmatched: 14. CDR3 length: 18 amino acids. The germline V gene encodes CDR1 KGHDR and CDR2 SFDVKD. CDR3 region: CATSDPNSLAGGLSEQFF. CDR3 coding DNA: TGTGCCACCAGTGATCCGAATTCGCTAGCGGGAGGGCTTAGTGAGCAGTTCTTC.

At least ten counts were recorded for this clonotype. J is TRBJ2-2 and V is TRBV12-3 or TRBV12-4, with D hard to call. This CDR3 has 14 residues. V was clipped by 2 bases and J by 7 bases, with 11 bases between them. CDR3 protein: CASSLNPQHGELFF. The CDR3 nucleotides are TGTGCCAGCAGTTTAAACCCACAGCACGGGGAGCTGTTTTTT.

This clonotype was seen many times. V usage is TRBV11-2 and J usage is TRBJ2-1; 8 bases match TRBD1. J lost 9 bases, V lost 4 bases, and 8 bases had no gene match. Germline loops: CDR1 SGHAT, CDR2 FQNNGV. The CDR3 consists of 14 residues. CDR3 sequence reads: CASSSRTTGVEQFF. In DNA, the CDR3 is TGTGCCAGCAGCTCTAGAACGACAGGGGTTGAGCAGTTCTTC.